This T cell receptor beta chain was sequenced during a study of PD-1 blockade in classical Hodgkin lymphoma. Study in general: On a schedule of every 2 weeks, patients received nivolumab 3 mg/kg intravenously. Study results and caveats: Among the patients, those starting nivolumab under 1 year after ASCT were excluded. CD4+ TCR diversity, unlike CD8+, climbed significantly by C4D1.

This CDR3 is 15 amino acids long. Trimming shortened V by 5 bases and J by 1 base, and 12 bases separated the two germline ends. The germline gives CDR1 SEHNR, CDR2 FQNEAQ (reference sequence). This table comes from immunoSEQ multiplex PCR, and its TCRdb copy is limited to in-frame clones, with some not included. The repertoire holds under 20,000 clones, with over 60% as singletons. Regarding time point: cycle 4 day 1 (C4D1), after less than seven weeks of nivolumab. All patients experienced relapse after autologous stem cell transplantation, and brentuximab vedotin exposure was variable. Patients' outcomes at their best amounted to complete response, partial response or progressive disease. Worth noting for this clone: Its antigen is as yet unknown.

The rearrangement joins TRBV7-9 to TRBJ1-3; D remains unclear. The TCR sequence derives from a human donor with classical Hodgkin lymphoma. The sample was peripheral blood mononuclear cells (PBMCs), taken before the fourth cycle of nivolumab. The CDR3 loop is CASSPLRDSGNTIYF. CDR3 coding DNA: TGTGCCAGCAGCCCCCTAAGAGATTCTGGAAACACCATATATTTT.